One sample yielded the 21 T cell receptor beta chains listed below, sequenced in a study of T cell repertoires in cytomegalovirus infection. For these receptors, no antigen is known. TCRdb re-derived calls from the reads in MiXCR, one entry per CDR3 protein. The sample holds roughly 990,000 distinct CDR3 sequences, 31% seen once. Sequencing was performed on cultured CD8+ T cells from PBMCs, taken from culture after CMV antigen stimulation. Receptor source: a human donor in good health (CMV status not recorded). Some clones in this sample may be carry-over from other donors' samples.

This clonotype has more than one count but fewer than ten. CDR3 coding DNA: TGTGCCAGCAGTACAGGGGTTGATTTCTACAATGAGCAGTTCTTC. Amino acid sequence: CASSTGVDFYNEQFF. This rearrangement joins TRBV6-5 to TRBJ2-1, with 7 bases identical to TRBD1. CDR3 size: 15 residues. CDR1 and CDR2 (germline): MNHEY, SVGAGI. The ends lost 5 bases at V and 3 bases at J; junction bases unmatched: 7.

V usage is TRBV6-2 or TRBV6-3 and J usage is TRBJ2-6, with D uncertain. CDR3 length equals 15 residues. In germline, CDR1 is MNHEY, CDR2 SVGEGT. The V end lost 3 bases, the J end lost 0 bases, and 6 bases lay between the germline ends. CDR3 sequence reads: CASSYEDSGANVLTF. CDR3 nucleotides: TGTGCCAGCAGTTATGAAGACTCTGGGGCCAACGTCCTGACTTTC.

This chain's CDR3 is CASSGGGWQPQHF. The CDR3 DNA reads as TGTGCCAGCAGTGGAGGCGGGTGGCAGCCCCAGCATTTT. The V and J genes are TRBV25-1 and TRBJ1-5; D unresolved. Germline CDR1 is MGHDK and CDR2 is SYGVNS. This CDR3 comprises 13 residues. Deletions cut 4 bases from V and 7 bases from J, with 11 bases between.

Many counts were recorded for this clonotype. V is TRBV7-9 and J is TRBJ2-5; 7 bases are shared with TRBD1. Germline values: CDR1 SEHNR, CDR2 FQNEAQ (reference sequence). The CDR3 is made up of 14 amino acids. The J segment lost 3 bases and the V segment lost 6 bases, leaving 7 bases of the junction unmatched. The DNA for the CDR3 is TGTGCCAGCAGTTCCGACAGGGTAAAAGAGACCCAGTACTTC. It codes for CASSSDRVKETQYF.

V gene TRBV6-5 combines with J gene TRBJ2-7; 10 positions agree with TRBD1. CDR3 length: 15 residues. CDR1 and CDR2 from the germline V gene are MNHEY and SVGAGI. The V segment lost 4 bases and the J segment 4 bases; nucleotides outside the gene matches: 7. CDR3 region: CASSSDPGQGYEQYF. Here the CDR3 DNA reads TGTGCCAGCAGTTCCGATCCGGGACAGGGGTACGAGCAGTACTTC.

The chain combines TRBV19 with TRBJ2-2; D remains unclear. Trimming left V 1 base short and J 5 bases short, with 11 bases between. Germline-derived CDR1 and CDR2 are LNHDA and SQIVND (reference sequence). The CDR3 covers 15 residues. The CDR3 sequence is CASSIARESTGELFF. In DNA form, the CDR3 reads TGTGCCAGTAGTATAGCAAGGGAATCGACCGGGGAGCTGTTTTTT.

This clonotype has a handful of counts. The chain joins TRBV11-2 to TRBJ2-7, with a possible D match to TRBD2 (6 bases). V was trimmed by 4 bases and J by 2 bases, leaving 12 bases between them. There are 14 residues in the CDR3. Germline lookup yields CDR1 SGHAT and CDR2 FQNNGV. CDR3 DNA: TGTGCCAGCAGCTGGGGGGACGGACCCTACGAGCAGTACTTC. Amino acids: CASSWGDGPYEQYF.

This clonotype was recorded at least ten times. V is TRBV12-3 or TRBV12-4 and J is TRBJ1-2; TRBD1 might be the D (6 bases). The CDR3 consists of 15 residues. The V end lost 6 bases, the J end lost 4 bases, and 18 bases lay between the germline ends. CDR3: CASSPEWGRGYGYTF. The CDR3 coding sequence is TGTGCCAGCAGCCCTGAGTGGGGGCGAGGCTATGGCTACACCTTC.

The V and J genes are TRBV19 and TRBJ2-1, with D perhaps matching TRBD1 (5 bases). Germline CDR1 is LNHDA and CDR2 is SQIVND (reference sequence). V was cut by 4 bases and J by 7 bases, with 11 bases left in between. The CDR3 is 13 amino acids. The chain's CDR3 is CASSSSQGNEQFF. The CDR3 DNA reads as TGTGCCAGTAGTAGCTCCCAGGGAAATGAGCAGTTCTTC.

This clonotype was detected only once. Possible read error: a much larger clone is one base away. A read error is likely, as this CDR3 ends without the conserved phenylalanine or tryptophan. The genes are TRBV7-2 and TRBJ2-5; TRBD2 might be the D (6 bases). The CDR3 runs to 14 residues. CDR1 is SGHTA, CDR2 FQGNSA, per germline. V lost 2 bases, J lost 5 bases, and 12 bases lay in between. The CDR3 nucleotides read TGTGCCAGCAGCTTATGGGGGGAGGTCGAGACCCAGTACCTC. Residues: CASSLWGEVETQYL.

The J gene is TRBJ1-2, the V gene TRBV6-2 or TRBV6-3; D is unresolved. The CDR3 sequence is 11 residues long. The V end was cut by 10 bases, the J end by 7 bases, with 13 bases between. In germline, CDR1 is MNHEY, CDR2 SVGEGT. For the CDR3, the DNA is TGTGCCACCATCGACCCCCTTGGCTACACCTTC. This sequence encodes CATIDPLGYTF.

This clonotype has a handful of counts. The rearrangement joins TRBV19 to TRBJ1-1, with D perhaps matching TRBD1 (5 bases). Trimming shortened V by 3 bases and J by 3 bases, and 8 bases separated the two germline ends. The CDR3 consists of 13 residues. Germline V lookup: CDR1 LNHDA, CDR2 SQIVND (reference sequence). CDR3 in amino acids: CASSIQGYTEAFF. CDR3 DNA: TGTGCCAGTAGTATTCAGGGCTACACTGAAGCTTTCTTT.

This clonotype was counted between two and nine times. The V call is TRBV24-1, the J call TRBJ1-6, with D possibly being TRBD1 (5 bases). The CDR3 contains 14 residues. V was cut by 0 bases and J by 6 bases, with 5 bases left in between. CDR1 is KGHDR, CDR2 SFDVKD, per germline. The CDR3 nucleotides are TGTGCCACCAGTGATTTGGGGGCTAATTCACCCCTCCACTTT. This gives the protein CATSDLGANSPLHF.

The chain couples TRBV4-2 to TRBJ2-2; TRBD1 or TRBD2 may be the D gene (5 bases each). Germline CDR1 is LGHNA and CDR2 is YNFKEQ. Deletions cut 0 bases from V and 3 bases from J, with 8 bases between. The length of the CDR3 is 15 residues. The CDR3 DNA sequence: TGTGCCAGCAGCCAAGAGGGGGATCACACCGGGGAGCTGTTTTTT. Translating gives CASSQEGDHTGELFF.

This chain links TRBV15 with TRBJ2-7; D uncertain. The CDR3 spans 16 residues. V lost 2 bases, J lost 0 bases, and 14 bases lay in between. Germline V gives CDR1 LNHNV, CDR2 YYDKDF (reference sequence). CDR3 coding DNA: TGTGCCACCAGCAGACCTCTGGACGTCTGCTCCTACGAGCAGTACGTC. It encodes CATSRPLDVCSYEQYV.

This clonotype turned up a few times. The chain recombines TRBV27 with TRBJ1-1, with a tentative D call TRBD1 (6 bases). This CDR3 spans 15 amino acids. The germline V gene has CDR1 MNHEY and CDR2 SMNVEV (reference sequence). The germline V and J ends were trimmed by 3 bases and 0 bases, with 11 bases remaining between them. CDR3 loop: CASSFRGRVNTEAFF. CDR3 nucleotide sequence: TGTGCCAGCAGTTTCAGGGGTCGGGTGAACACTGAAGCTTTCTTT.

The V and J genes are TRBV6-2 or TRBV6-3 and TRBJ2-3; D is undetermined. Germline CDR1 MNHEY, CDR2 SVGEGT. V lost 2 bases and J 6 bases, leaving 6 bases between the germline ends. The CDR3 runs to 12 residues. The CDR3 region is CASSYPSDTQYF. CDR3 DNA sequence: TGTGCCAGCAGTTACCCGTCGGATACGCAGTATTTT.

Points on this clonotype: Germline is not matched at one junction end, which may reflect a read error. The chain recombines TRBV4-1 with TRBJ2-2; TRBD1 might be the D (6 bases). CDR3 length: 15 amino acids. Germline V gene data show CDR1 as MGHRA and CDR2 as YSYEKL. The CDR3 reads CASSHKTGYTRELFF. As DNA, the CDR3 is TGCGCCAGCAGCCATAAGACAGGCTACACCCGGGAGCTGTTTTTT.

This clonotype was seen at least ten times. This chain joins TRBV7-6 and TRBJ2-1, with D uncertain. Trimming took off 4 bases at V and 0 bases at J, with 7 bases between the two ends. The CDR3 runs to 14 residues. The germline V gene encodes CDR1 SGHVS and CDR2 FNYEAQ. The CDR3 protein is CASSSSSSYNEQFF. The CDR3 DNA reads TGTGCCAGCAGCTCCTCGTCCTCCTACAATGAGCAGTTCTTC.

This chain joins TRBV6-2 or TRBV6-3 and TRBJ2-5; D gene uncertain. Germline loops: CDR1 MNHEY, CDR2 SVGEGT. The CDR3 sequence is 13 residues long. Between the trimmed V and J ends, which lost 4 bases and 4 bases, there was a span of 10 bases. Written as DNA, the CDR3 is TGTGCCAGCAGTTCCTTGACCCCAGAGACCCAGTACTTC. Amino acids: CASSSLTPETQYF.

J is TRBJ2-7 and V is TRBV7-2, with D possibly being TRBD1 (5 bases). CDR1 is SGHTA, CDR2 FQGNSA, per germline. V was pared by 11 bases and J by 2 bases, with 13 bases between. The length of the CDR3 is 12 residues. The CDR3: CASQTETYEQYF. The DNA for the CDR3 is TGTGCCTCACAGACAGAGACCTACGAGCAGTACTTC.